Each of the 30 T cell receptor beta chains below was sequenced from the same sample in a study of graft-versus-host responses after intestinal transplantation. Their specific antigens are unknown. Profiling relied on immunoSEQ multiplex PCR, and the TCRdb table lists in-frame clones only, not all of them. Of some 140,000 clones in the sample, approximately 92% are singletons; the top ten hold roughly 0.15%. The input for sequencing was unstimulated CD4+ T cells sorted from spleen or lymph node cells, taken before intestinal transplant. Every receptor here comes from a human donor who received an intestinal transplant.

This chain joins TRBV11-3 and TRBJ2-1, with TRBD1 matching over 10 bases. CDR1 is SGHNT and CDR2 is YENEEA in the germline V gene. CDR3 length equals 15 residues. The junction had 4 bases not matched to a gene; V was cut back by 0 bases and J by 8 bases. The CDR3 nucleotides are TGTGCCAGCAGCTTAGAAGGGACAGGGGTGGATGAGCAGTTCTTC. It encodes CASSLEGTGVDEQFF.

This chain uses TRBV12-2 with TRBJ1-1. TRBV12-2 is labeled a pseudogene. The CDR3 has 16 residues. CDR3 bases: TGTGCAAGTCGCTCCCCTTGGGGGGTGGAGAACACTGAAGCTTTCTTT. Translated, it gives CASRSPWGVENTEAFF.

This clone was seen only once. This rearrangement joins TRBV11-2 to TRBJ2-7, with D possibly matching TRBD1 (5 bases). The CDR3 totals 15 residues. Germline assignment: CDR1 SGHAT and CDR2 FQNNGV. The germline V and J ends were trimmed by 2 bases and 2 bases, with 13 bases remaining between them. CDR3 nucleotides: TGTGCCAGCAGCTTATTACAGGTGCAGACCTACGAGCAGTACTTC. It encodes CASSLLQVQTYEQYF.

This rearrangement joins TRBV5-1 to TRBJ1-2, with unresolved D. Germline CDR1 is SGHRS and CDR2 is YFSETQ. Between the trimmed V and J ends, which lost 1 base and 6 bases, there was a span of 7 bases. The CDR3 spans 12 residues. Here the CDR3 reads CASSLMGNGYTF. CDR3 bases: TGCGCCAGCAGCTTGATGGGGAATGGCTACACCTTC. The variable domain in full, completed from reference TRBV5-1 and TRBJ1-2, reads KAGVTQTPRYLIKTRGQQVTLSCSPISGHRSVSWYQQTPGQGLQFLFEYFSETQRNKGNFPGRFSGRQFSNSRSEMNVSTLELGDSALYLCASSLMGNGYTFGSGTRLTVV.

The genes are TRBV6-1 and TRBJ2-5, with D possibly being TRBD2 (5 bases). Germline lookup yields CDR1 MNHNS and CDR2 SASEGT. Deletions cut 1 base from V and 4 bases from J, with 16 bases between. This CDR3 is built from 16 residues. The CDR3 nucleotides are TGTGCCAGCAGTGAAGGCCCCTCAGCTGGAGGAGAGACCCAGTACTTC. Translating it yields CASSEGPSAGGETQYF.

V gene TRBV7-9 combines with J gene TRBJ2-7; 10 bases are a match to TRBD2. This CDR3 is 15 amino acids long. The germline V gene has CDR1 SEHNR and CDR2 FQNEAQ (reference sequence). Trimming removed 6 bases from V and 3 bases from J; junction bases left unmatched: 8. Here the CDR3 DNA reads TGTGCCAGCAGACCCTTACTAGCGGGGCTCTACGAGCAGTACTTC. This sequence encodes CASRPLLAGLYEQYF.

This clone occurred a few times. This chain connects TRBV18 to TRBJ1-2, with D possibly being TRBD1 (5 bases). The CDR3 totals 12 residues. Germline values: CDR1 KGHSH, CDR2 LQKENI. The V gene lost 4 bases and the J gene lost 8 bases, with 11 bases spanning the gap. As DNA, the CDR3 is TGTGCCAGCTCACTAGGGGCGAGCGGCTACACCTTC. It encodes CASSLGASGYTF.

This clone was counted a few times. The chain has TRBV4-3 and TRBJ2-7; D is ambiguous. This CDR3 has 13 amino acids. CDR1 LGHNA and CDR2 YSLEER come from the germline V gene. Trimming removed 3 bases at V and 3 bases at J, with 9 bases between. In nucleotides, the CDR3 is TGCGCCAGCAGCCAGCGGCCGGACTACGAGCAGTACTTC. Its protein is CASSQRPDYEQYF.

The chain couples TRBV6-7 to TRBJ1-1, with D possibly TRBD1 on 6 matching bases. TRBV6-7 is an open reading frame whose function is uncertain. CDR3 length: 13 residues. Trimming left V 6 bases short and J 3 bases short, with 11 bases between. Written as DNA, the CDR3 is TGTGCCAGCAGGGGGAGGGGGGACACTGAAGCTTTCTTT. It is translated as CASRGRGDTEAFF.

The gene calls are TRBV18 and TRBJ2-7, with a weak D call TRBD1 (6 bases). The germline V gene encodes CDR1 KGHSH and CDR2 LQKENI. The CDR3 spans 14 residues. V lost 3 bases and J lost 0, with 9 bases in between. The CDR3 DNA reads TGTGCCAGCTCACCGCCAGGGGTCTCCTACGAGCAGTACTTC. Amino acids: CASSPPGVSYEQYF.

The rearrangement joins TRBV27 to TRBJ1-2, with 12 positions matching TRBD1. CDR3 size: 16 residues. The V gene's germline CDR1 is MNHEY and CDR2 SMNVEV (reference sequence). With V trimmed by 3 bases and J by 6 bases, 8 bases remained unmatched. CDR3 coding DNA: TGTGCCAGCAGTTTCGGGGACAGGGGGCGCTTGGATGGCTACACCTTC. Protein: CASSFGDRGRLDGYTF.

J is TRBJ2-2 and V is TRBV27; no reliable D call. Trimming took 5 bases from V and 8 from J, leaving 9 bases between them. CDR1 and CDR2 (germline): MNHEY, SMNVEV (reference sequence). The CDR3 sequence is 12 residues long. In nucleotides, the CDR3 is TGTGCCAGCAGTCAAGGCGTGGGGGAGCTGTTTTTT. This codes for CASSQGVGELFF.

This clone showed up just once. The chain combines TRBV5-1 with TRBJ2-5, with a possible D match to TRBD1 (6 bases). V lost 5 bases to trimming and J lost 5 bases, with 22 bases between them. Germline lookup yields CDR1 SGHRS and CDR2 YFSETQ. The CDR3 has 16 amino acids. CDR3 sequence reads: CASSYRPRGFRETQYF. DNA for the CDR3: TGCGCCAGCAGTTACCGACCCAGGGGTTTTCGGGAGACCCAGTACTTC. The complete variable domain, with remaining parts taken from reference TRBV5-1 and TRBJ2-5, reads KAGVTQTPRYLIKTRGQQVTLSCSPISGHRSVSWYQQTPGQGLQFLFEYFSETQRNKGNFPGRFSGRQFSNSRSEMNVSTLELGDSALYLCASSYRPRGFRETQYFGPGTRLLVL.

The V gene is TRBV25-1, the J gene TRBJ2-7, with TRBD1 identical over 10 bases. V shed 8 bases and J 5 bases; nucleotides not matched to a gene: 12. The CDR3 is made up of 15 amino acids. Germline values: CDR1 MGHDK, CDR2 SYGVNS. CDR3 in DNA: TGTGCCAGCTCCCCAGCCGGGACAGGGGACCACGAGCAGTACTTC. Residues: CASSPAGTGDHEQYF.

A note on this clone: The sample has other DNA sequences that encode this CDR3 too. The CDR3 sequence: CASSYSGGRTDTQYF. The CDR3 DNA is TGTGCCAGCAGTTACTCGGGGGGCCGCACAGATACGCAGTATTTT. The chain links TRBV6-5 to TRBJ2-3, with D possibly called TRBD1 or TRBD2 (6 bases each). Looked up from germline, CDR1 is MNHEY and CDR2 is SVGAGI. This CDR3 is 15 amino acids long. V shed 0 bases and J shed 1 base, with 8 bases lying between them.

J is TRBJ1-6 and V is TRBV15; TRBD1 aligns across 7 bases. Trimming removed 3 bases from V and 9 bases from J; junction bases left unmatched: 11. Germline CDR1 is LNHNV and CDR2 is YYDKDF (reference sequence). This CDR3 is 16 amino acids long. The CDR3 spells CATSRGPGQARSPLHF. CDR3 in DNA: TGTGCCACCAGCAGGGGCCCAGGACAGGCCCGTTCACCCCTCCACTTT.

The J gene is TRBJ2-2, the V gene TRBV11-3; TRBD2 aligns across 12 bases. This CDR3 is 18 amino acids long. Unmatched junction bases numbered 10, after V lost 3 bases and J lost 5 bases. Germline assignment: CDR1 SGHNT and CDR2 YENEEA. CDR3 region: CASSFRLAGDLRTGELFF. CDR3 nucleotides: TGTGCCAGCAGCTTTCGACTAGCGGGGGATCTTAGAACCGGGGAGCTGTTTTTT.

The genes are TRBV5-1 and TRBJ1-2; a weak D match, TRBD1 (6 bases). The germline V gene encodes CDR1 SGHRS and CDR2 YFSETQ. Trimming removed 2 bases at V and 7 bases at J, with 18 bases between. The CDR3 length is 15 residues. The CDR3 DNA follows: TGCGCCAGCAGCTTAACGACAGGATCGAGGATTGGCTACACCTTC. Its translation is CASSLTTGSRIGYTF.

This clone occurred once. The chain employs TRBV5-5 and TRBJ2-3, with D perhaps matching TRBD2 (5 bases). The CDR3 extends over 15 amino acids. V lost 6 bases and J lost 3, with 17 bases in between. CDR1 and CDR2 from the germline V gene are SGHKS and YYEKEE (reference sequence). Here the CDR3 reads CASIRLGVPTDTQYF. Written as DNA, the CDR3 is TGTGCCAGCATCAGACTCGGGGTACCTACAGATACGCAGTATTTT.

This chain uses TRBV6-5 with TRBJ2-3; D is ambiguous. Germline V gives CDR1 MNHEY, CDR2 SVGAGI. The CDR3 totals 13 residues. The V end lost 7 bases, the J end lost 1 base, and 9 bases lay between the germline ends. For the CDR3, the DNA is TGTGCCAGCAAGTTTGGGGGCACAGATACGCAGTATTTT. It codes for CASKFGGTDTQYF.

CDR3 nucleotide sequence: TGTGCCAGCAGCGTAGGTCAGTTAAGCGGGGAGCTGTTTTTT. Translation gives CASSVGQLSGELFF. V and J are TRBV9 and TRBJ2-2; D uncertain. V was pared by 0 bases and J by 7 bases, with 10 bases between. The CDR3 totals 14 residues. Per germline, CDR1 SGDLS and CDR2 YYNGEE.

This chain connects TRBV6-5 to TRBJ1-5, with TRBD1 matching 9 bases. The CDR3 length is 14 residues. Germline V lookup: CDR1 MNHEY, CDR2 SVGAGI. V trimming: 7 bases; J trimming: 7 bases; junction bases outside the gene matches: 8. The CDR3 is CASTLGQGGQPQHF. The CDR3 DNA is TGTGCCAGCACACTGGGACAGGGTGGACAGCCCCAGCATTTT.

The CDR3 loop is CASSLGARGSTDTQYF. The CDR3 region has the DNA TGCGCCAGCAGCTTGGGAGCGCGGGGGAGCACAGATACGCAGTATTTT. The genes are TRBV5-1 and TRBJ2-3; 7 bases match TRBD2. CDR1 and CDR2 from the germline V gene are SGHRS and YFSETQ. V trimming: 0 bases; J trimming: 0 bases; junction bases outside the gene matches: 4. This CDR3 has 16 residues.

The chain is built from TRBV15 and TRBJ1-1; no clear D gene. The CDR3 totals 16 residues. Germline V gene lookup returns CDR1 LNHNV and CDR2 YYDKDF (reference sequence). Trimming removed 0 bases at V and 3 bases at J, with 14 bases between. DNA for the CDR3: TGTGCCACCAGCAGAGATAGGGCCCTCGGGGACACTGAAGCTTTCTTT. The encoded protein is CATSRDRALGDTEAFF.

V is TRBV7-2 and J is TRBJ2-1; 11 positions match TRBD2. The CDR3 runs 17 residues. Germline CDR1 SGHTA, CDR2 FQGNSA. Losses at the gene ends were 0 bases for V and 4 bases for J; bases not matched to a gene: 5. The CDR3 loop reads CASSLAVASGGYNEQFF. The DNA of the CDR3 is TGTGCCAGCAGCTTAGCGGTGGCTAGCGGGGGGTACAATGAGCAGTTCTTC.

The genes are TRBV7-8 and TRBJ2-7; TRBD2 matches at 8 bases. CDR3 length: 16 residues. V lost 5 bases and J lost 4; bases outside the gene matches: 13. CDR1 and CDR2 from the germline V gene are SGHVS and FQNEAQ. Written as DNA, the CDR3 is TGTGCCAGCAGCCCACTAGCGGTAAAAAGGCCATACGAGCAGTACTTC. This gives the protein CASSPLAVKRPYEQYF. The full variable domain, in which reference TRBV7-8 and TRBJ2-7 provide the parts outside the CDR3, is GAGVSQSPRYKVAKRGQDVALRCDPISGHVSLFWYQQALGQGPEFLTYFQNEAQLDKSGLPSDRFFAERPEGSVSTLKIQRTQQEDSAVYLCASSPLAVKRPYEQYFGPGTRLTVT.

In DNA form, the CDR3 reads TGTGCCAGCAGTTACTCGCGAGGGGGGCTTTACAATGAGCAGTTCTTC. It specifies CASSYSRGGLYNEQFF. The rearrangement links TRBV6-5 to TRBJ2-1, with D perhaps matching TRBD1 or TRBD2 (6 bases each). V was cut by 0 bases and J by 4 bases, with 13 bases left in between. Germline assignment: CDR1 MNHEY and CDR2 SVGAGI. The CDR3 has 16 residues.

The CDR3 protein is CASSQPWGQGMADTQYF. In DNA form, the CDR3 reads TGTGCCAGCAGCCAGCCATGGGGACAGGGCATGGCAGATACGCAGTATTTT. The chain uses TRBV27 and TRBJ2-3, with TRBD1 matching over 9 bases. V lost 6 bases to trimming and J lost 4 bases; unmatched junction nucleotides: 14. The CDR3 consists of 17 residues. Germline V gene data show CDR1 as MNHEY and CDR2 as SMNVEV (reference sequence).

CDR3 sequence reads: CASSLVAYEQYF. CDR3 nucleotide sequence: TGTGCCAGCAGCTTAGTGGCCTACGAGCAGTACTTC. This rearrangement joins TRBV7-8 to TRBJ2-7; D call uncertain. The CDR3 is made up of 12 amino acids. Trimming took 1 base from V and 2 from J, leaving 3 bases between them. The germline V gene encodes CDR1 SGHVS and CDR2 FQNEAQ.

V gene TRBV15 combines with J gene TRBJ1-6; D is unclear. The CDR3 is 15 amino acids. V lost 0 bases, J lost 6 bases, and 9 bases lay in between. CDR1 LNHNV and CDR2 YYDKDF come from the germline V gene (reference sequence). The CDR3 nucleotides read TGTGCCACCAGCAGAGAGGCAGAACCTAATTCACCCCTCCACTTT. It yields the protein CATSREAEPNSPLHF.